This T cell receptor (beta chain) was sequenced for a study of Graves' ophthalmopathy and Graves' hyperthyroidism. The study, taken as a whole, reports: Blood contained most expanded thyroid clonotypes exceeding 0.001 frequency.

This CDR3 has 16 residues. The ends lost 1 base at V and 6 bases at J; junction bases unmatched: 6. Germline V gives CDR1 SNHLY, CDR2 FYNNEI. RNA transcripts yielded amplified TCR beta CDR3 regions. First-round RT-PCR used HTBI primers; second-round multiplex PCR followed. TCRdb re-called the multiplex PCR reads through MiXCR, storing one row per CDR3 protein. The data show over 650,000 distinct CDR3 sequences, about 38% seen once. This clonotype was seen at least ten times. Its antigen is unknown. Active ophthalmopathy (CAS at least 3, NOSPECS at least 4), lasting under 3 months. The receptor's source is an adult man with Graves' ophthalmopathy. Specimen: peripheral blood. This chain uses TRBV2 with TRBJ1-4, with 9 bases lining up with TRBD1. In nucleotides, the CDR3 is TGTGCCAGCAGTGAAGAGCCCGGGACAGGGTATGAAAAACTGTTTTTT. The encoded protein is CASSEEPGTGYEKLFF.